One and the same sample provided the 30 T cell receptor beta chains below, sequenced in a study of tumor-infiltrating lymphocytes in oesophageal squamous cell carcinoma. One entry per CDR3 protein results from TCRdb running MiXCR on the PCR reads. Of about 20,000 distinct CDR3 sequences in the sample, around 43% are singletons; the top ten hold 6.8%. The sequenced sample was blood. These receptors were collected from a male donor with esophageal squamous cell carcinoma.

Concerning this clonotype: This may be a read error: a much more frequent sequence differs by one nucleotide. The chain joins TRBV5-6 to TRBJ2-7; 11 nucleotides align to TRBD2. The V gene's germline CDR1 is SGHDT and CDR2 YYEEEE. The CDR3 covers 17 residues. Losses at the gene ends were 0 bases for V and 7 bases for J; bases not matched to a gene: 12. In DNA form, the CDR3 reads TGTGCCAGCAGCTTGGTGGGGGGACTAGCGGTGTACAATGAGCAGTACTTC. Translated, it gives CASSLVGGLAVYNEQYF. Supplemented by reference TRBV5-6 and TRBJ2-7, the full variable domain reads DAGVTQSPTHLIKTRGQQVTLRCSPKSGHDTVSWYQQALGQGPQFIFQYYEEEERQRGNFPDRFSGHQFPNYSSELNVNALLLGDSALYLCASSLVGGLAVYNEQYFGPGTRLTVT.

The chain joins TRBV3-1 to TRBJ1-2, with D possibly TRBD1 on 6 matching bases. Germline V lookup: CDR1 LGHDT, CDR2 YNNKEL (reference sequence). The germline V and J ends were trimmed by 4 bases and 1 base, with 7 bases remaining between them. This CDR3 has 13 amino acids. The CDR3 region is CASSPDSNYGYTF. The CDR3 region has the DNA TGTGCCAGCAGCCCGGACAGTAACTATGGCTACACCTTC.

CDR3 nucleotide sequence: TGTGCCAGCAGCCCCGGGGGGATCGAGCAGTACTTC. Translating gives CASSPGGIEQYF. The V call is TRBV7-2, the J call TRBJ2-7; the match to TRBD2 covers 7 bases. J gave up 6 bases and V 5 bases, and 4 bases lay outside the gene matches. The CDR3 has 12 amino acids. CDR1 is SGHTA, CDR2 FQGNSA, per germline.

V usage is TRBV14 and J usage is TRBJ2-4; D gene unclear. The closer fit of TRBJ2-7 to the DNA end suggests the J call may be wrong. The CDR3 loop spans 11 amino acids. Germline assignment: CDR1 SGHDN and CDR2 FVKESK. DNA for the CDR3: TGTGCCAGCAGCCAATTCTACGAGCAGTACTTC. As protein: CASSQFYEQYF.

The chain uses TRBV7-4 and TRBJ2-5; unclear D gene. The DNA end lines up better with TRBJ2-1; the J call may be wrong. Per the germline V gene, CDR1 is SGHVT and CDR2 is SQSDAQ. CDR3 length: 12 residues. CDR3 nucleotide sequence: TGTGCCAGCAGCTTAGGGTTTAATGAGCAGTTCTTC. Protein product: CASSLGFNEQFF.

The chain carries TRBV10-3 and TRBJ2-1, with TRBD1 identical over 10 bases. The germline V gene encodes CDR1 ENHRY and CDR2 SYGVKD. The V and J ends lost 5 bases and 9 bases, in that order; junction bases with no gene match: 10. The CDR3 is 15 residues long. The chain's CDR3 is CAISPGQGRVGEQFF. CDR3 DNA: TGTGCCATCAGTCCGGGACAGGGGCGAGTAGGTGAGCAGTTCTTC.

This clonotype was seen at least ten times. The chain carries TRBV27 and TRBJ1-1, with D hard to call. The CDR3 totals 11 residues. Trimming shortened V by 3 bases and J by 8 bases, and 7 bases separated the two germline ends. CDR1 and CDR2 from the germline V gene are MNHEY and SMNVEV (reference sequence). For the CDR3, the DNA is TGTGCCAGCAGTTTCGCGGGGGAAGCTTTCTTT. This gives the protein CASSFAGEAFF.

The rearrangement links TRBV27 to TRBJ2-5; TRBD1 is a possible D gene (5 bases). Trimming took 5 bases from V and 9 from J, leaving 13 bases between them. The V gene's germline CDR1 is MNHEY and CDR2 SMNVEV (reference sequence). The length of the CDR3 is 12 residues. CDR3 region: CASSPQRQPQYF. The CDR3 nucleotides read TGTGCCAGCAGTCCCCAAAGACAGCCCCAGTACTTC.

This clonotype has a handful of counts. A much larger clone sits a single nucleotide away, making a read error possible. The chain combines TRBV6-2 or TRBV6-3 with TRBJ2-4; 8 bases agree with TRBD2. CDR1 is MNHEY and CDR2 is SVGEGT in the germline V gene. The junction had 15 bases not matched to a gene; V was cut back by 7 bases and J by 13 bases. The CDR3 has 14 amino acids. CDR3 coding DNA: TGTGCCAGCAAGAGTAGCGGGACTTACAATGAGCAGTACTTC. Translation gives CASKSSGTYNEQYF.

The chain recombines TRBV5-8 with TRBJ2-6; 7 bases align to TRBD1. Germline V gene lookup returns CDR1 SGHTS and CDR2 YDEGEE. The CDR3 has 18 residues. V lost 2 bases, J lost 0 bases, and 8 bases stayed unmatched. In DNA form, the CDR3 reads TGTGCCAGCAGCTTTGGAAACAGGGGTAGCTCTGGGGCCAACGTCCTGACTTTC. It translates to CASSFGNRGSSGANVLTF.

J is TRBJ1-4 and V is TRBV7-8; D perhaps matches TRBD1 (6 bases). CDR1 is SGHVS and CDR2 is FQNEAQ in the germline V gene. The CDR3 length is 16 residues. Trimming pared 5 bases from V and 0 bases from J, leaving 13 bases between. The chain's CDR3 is CASSIGTFATNEKLFF. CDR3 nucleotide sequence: TGTGCCAGCAGCATAGGGACATTCGCAACTAATGAAAAACTGTTTTTT.

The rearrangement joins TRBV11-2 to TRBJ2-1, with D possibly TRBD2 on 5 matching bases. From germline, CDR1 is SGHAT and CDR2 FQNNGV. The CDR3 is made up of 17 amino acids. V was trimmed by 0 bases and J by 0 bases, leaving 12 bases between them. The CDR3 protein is CASSLDRVGGSYNEQFF. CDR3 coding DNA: TGTGCCAGCAGCTTAGATCGAGTCGGAGGCTCCTACAATGAGCAGTTCTTC.

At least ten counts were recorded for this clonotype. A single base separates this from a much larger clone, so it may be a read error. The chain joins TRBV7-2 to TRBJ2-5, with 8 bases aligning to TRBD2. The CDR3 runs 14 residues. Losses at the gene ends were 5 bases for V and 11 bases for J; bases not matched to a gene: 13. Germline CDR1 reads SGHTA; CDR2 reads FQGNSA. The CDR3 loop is CASSLQAGANEQYF. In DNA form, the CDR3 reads TGTGCCAGCAGCCTCCAAGCGGGGGCCAATGAGCAGTACTTC.

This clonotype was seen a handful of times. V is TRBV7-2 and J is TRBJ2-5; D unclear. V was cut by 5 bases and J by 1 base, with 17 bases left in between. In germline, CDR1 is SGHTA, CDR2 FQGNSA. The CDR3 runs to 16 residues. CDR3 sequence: CASSRALLGRQETQYF. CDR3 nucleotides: TGTGCCAGCAGCCGAGCACTATTAGGCCGCCAAGAGACCCAGTACTTC.

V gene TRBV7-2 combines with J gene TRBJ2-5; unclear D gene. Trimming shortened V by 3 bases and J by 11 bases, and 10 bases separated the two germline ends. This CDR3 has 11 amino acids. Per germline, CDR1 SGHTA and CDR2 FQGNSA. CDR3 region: CASSLLNEQYF. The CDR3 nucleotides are TGTGCCAGCAGCTTGTTAAATGAGCAGTACTTC.

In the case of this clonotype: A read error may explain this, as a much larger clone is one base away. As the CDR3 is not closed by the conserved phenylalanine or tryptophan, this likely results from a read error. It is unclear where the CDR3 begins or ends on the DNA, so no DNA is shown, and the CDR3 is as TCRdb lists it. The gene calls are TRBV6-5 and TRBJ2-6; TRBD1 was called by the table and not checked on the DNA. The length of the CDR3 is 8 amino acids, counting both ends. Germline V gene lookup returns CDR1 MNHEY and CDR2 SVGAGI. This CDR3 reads CASSEPGH.

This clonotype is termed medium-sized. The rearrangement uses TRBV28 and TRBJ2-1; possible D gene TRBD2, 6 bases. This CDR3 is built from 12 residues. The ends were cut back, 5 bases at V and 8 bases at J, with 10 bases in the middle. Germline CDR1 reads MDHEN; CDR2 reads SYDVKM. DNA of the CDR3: TGTGCCAGCAGTGGGACTGAGGATGAGCAGTTCTTC. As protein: CASSGTEDEQFF.

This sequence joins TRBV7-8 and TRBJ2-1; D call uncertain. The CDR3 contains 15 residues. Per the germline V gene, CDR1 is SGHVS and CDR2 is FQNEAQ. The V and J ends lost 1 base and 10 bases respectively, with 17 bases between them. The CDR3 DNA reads TGTGCCAGCAGCTTAGTGTTGACCCGATACGAGGAGCAGTTCTTC. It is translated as CASSLVLTRYEEQFF. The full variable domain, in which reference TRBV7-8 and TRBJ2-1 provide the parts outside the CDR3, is GAGVSQSPRYKVAKRGQDVALRCDPISGHVSLFWYQQALGQGPEFLTYFQNEAQLDKSGLPSDRFFAERPEGSVSTLKIQRTQQEDSAVYLCASSLVLTRYEEQFFGPGTRLTVL.

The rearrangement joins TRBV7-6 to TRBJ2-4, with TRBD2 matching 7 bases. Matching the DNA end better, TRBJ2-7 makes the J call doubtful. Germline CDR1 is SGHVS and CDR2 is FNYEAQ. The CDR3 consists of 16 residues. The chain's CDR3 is CASSLGVGGSLSEQYF. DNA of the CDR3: TGTGCCAGCAGCTTAGGGGTTGGCGGGAGTCTCAGCGAGCAGTACTTC.

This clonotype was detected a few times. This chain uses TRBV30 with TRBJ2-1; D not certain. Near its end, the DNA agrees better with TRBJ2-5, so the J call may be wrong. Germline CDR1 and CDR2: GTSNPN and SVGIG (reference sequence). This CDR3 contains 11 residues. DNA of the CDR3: TGTGCCTGGAGTGTACTAGAGACCCAGTACTTC. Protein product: CAWSVLETQYF.

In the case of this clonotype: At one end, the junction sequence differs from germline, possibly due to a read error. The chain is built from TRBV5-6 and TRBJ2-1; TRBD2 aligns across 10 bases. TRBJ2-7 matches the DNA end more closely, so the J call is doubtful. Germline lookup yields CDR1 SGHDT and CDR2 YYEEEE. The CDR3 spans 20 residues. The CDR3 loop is CAGSFGVAGGGLFGTDTQYF. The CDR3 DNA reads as TGTGCCGGCAGCTTTGGGGTAGCGGGAGGTGGTCTTTTCGGCACAGATACGCAGTACTTC.

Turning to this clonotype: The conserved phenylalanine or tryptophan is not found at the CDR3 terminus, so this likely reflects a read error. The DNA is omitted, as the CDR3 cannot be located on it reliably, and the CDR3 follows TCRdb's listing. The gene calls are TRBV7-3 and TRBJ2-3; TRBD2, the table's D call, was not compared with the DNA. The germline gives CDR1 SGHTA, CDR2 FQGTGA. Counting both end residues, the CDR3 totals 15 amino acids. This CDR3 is CASSLTWADEQYFGP.

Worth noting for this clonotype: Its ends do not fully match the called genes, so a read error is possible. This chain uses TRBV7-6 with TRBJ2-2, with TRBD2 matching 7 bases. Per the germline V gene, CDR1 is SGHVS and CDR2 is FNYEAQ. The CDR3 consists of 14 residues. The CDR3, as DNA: TGTGCTAGCAGCTTTCGGGGGGACACCGGGGAGCTGTTTTTT. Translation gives CASSFRGDTGELFF.

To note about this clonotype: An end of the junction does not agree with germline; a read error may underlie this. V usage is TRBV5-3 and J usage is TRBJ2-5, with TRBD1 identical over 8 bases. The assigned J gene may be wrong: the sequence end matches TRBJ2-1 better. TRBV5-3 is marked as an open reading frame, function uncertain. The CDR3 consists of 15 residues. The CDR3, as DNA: TGTGCCAGCAGCTTTCAGGGGGCCGGCTACAATGAGCAGTTCTTC. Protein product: CASSFQGAGYNEQFF.

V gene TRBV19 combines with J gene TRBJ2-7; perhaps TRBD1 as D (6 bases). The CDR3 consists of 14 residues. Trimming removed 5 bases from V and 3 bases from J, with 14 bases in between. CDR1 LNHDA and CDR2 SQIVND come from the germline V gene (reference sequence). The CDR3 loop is CASSLRDTLYEQYF. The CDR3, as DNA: TGTGCCAGTAGTCTCCGGGACACCCTCTACGAGCAGTACTTC.

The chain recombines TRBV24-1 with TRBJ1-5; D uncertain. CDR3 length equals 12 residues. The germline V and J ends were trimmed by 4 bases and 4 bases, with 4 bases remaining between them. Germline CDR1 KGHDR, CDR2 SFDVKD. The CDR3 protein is CATSEANQPQHF. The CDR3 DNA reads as TGTGCCACCAGTGAGGCAAATCAGCCCCAGCATTTT.

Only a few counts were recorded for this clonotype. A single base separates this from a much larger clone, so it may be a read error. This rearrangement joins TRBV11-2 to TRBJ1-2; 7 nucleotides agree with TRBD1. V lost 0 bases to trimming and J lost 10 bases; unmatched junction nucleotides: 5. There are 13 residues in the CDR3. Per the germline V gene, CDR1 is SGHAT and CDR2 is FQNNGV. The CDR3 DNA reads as TGTGCCAGCAGCTTAGACACAGGGGTCGACTACACCTTC. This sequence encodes CASSLDTGVDYTF.

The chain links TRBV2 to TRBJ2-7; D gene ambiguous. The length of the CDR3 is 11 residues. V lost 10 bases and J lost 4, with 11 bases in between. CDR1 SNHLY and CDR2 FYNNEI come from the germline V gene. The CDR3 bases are TGTGCCACCCGGTTGACGTACGAGCAGTACTTC. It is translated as CATRLTYEQYF.

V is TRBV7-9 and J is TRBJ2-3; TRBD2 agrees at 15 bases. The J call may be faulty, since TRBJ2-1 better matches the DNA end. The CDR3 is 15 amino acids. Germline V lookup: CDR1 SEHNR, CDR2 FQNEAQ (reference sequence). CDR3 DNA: TGTGCCAGCAGCCGGGGACTAGCGGGAGGAAGTGAGCAGTTCTTC. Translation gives CASSRGLAGGSEQFF.

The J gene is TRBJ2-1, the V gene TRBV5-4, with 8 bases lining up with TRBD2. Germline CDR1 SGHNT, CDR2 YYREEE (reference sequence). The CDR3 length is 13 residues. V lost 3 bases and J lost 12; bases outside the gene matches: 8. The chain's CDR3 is CASSSKSGSRQFF. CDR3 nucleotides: TGTGCCAGCAGCTCTAAAAGCGGGAGCAGGCAGTTCTTC. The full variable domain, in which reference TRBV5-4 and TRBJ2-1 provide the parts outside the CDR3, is ETGVTQSPTHLIKTRGQQVTLRCSSQSGHNTVSWYQQALGQGPQFIFQYYREEENGRGNFPPRFSGLQFPNYSSELNVNALELDDSALYLCASSSKSGSRQFFGPGTRLTVL.